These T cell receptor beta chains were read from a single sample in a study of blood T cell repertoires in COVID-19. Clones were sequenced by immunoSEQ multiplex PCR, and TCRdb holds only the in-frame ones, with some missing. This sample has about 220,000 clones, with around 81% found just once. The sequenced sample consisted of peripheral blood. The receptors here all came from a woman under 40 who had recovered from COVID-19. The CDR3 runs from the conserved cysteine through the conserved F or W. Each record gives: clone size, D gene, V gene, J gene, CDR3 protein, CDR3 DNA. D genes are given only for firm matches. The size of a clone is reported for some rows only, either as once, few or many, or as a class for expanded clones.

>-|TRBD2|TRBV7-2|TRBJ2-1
CASSSTSGRSVEQFF
TGTGCCAGCAGCTCGACTAGCGGGAGATCTGTTGAGCAGTTCTTC
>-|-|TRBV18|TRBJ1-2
CASSPGGNYGYTF
TGTGCCAGCTCCCCCGGGGGGAACTATGGCTACACCTTC
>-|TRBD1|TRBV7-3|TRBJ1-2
CASSLAGDREHTF
TGTGCCAGCAGCCTCGCCGGCGACAGGGAACACACCTTC
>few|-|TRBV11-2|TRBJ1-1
CASSGDGGKAFF
TGTGCCAGCAGCGGCGACGGCGGGAAAGCTTTCTTT
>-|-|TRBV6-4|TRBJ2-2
CASRDSSSTGELFF
TGTGCCAGCAGGGACAGTAGTTCCACCGGGGAGCTGTTTTTT
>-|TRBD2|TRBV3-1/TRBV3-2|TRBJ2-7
CASSQWTSGSYEQYF
TGTGCCAGCAGCCAATGGACTAGCGGCTCCTACGAGCAGTACTTC
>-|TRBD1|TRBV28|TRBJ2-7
CASVGTGGHEQYF
TGTGCCAGCGTCGGGACAGGGGGCCACGAGCAGTACTTC
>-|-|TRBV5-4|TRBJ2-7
CASKPAPNNEQYF
TGTGCCAGCAAACCCGCCCCCAACAACGAGCAGTACTTC
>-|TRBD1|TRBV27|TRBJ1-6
CASSQRTGSISPLHF
TGTGCCAGCAGTCAACGGACAGGTAGCATCTCACCCCTCCACTTT
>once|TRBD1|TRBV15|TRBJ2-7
CATSHLRTGGYEQYF
TGTGCCACCAGTCATTTGCGGACAGGGGGCTACGAGCAGTACTTC
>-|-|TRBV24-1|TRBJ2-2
CATGAHLIYTGELFF
TGTGCCACTGGGGCCCACTTAATATATACCGGGGAGCTGTTTTTT
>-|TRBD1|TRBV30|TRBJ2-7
CAWSPNRDRGEHF
TGTGCCTGGAGTCCAAATCGAGACAGGGGTGAACACTTC
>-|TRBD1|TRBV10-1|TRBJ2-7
CARLSWDRASYEQYF
TGCGCCAGACTCTCGTGGGACAGGGCATCCTACGAGCAGTACTTC
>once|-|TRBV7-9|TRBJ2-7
CASSPGVIPYEQYF
TGTGCCAGCAGTCCAGGGGTCATCCCCTACGAGCAGTACTTC
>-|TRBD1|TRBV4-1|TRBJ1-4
CASSQDRGQSDEKLFF
TGCGCCAGCAGCCAAGACAGGGGGCAATCGGATGAAAAACTGTTTTTT
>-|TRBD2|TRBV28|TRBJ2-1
CASSSGQTSGRMNNEQFF
TGTGCCAGCAGTTCAGGCCAGACTAGCGGGAGGATGAACAATGAGCAGTTCTTC
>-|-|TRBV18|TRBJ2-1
CASSPNGINNEQFF
TGTGCCAGCTCACCAAACGGGATCAACAATGAGCAGTTCTTC
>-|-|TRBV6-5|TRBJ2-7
CASSYSSSYEQYF
TGTGCCAGCAGTTACTCTAGCAGCTACGAGCAGTACTTC
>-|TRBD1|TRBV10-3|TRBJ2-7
CAISVPGQGTYEQYF
TGTGCCATCAGTGTGCCGGGACAGGGTACCTACGAGCAGTACTTC
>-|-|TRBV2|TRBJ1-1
CASTSFQNRAANTEAFF
TGTGCCAGTACTTCATTTCAGAACAGGGCTGCGAACACTGAAGCTTTCTTT
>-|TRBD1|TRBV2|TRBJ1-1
CASRGTGGEAFF
TGTGCCAGCAGGGGGACAGGGGGAGAAGCTTTCTTT
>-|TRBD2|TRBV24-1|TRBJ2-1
CATSDLAGEWDEQFF
TGTGCCACCAGTGACTTAGCGGGAGAGTGGGATGAGCAGTTCTTC
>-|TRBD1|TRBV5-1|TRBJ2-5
CASAPDRGGQETQYF
TGCGCCAGCGCCCCCGACAGGGGAGGACAAGAGACCCAGTACTTC
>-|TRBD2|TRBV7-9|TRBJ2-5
CASSSILRGGQETQYF
TGTGCCAGCAGCTCGATTCTCCGGGGGGGTCAAGAGACCCAGTACTTC
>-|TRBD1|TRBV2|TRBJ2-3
CASRDRVDTQYF
TGTGCCAGCAGGGACAGGGTAGATACGCAGTATTTT
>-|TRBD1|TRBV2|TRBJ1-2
CASSEIGTESGYTF
TGTGCCAGCAGTGAAATTGGGACAGAATCAGGCTACACCTTC
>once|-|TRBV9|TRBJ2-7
CASSVEGRGRDEQYF
TGTGCCAGCAGCGTAGAGGGCAGGGGCAGGGACGAGCAGTACTTC
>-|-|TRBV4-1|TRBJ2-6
CASSQPADGANVLTF
TGCGCCAGCAGCCAACCAGCGGATGGGGCCAACGTCCTGACTTTC
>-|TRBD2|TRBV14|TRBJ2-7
CASSATGAGLAGADEQYF
TGTGCCAGCAGCGCGACAGGGGCCGGACTAGCGGGAGCGGACGAGCAGTACTTC
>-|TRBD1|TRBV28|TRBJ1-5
CASSPGTGSQAQHF
TGTGCCAGCAGTCCGGGGACAGGGAGTCAGGCCCAGCATTTT
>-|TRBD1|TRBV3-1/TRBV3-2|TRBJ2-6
CASSRPGQGASGANVLTF
TGTGCCAGCAGCCGACCGGGACAGGGGGCTTCTGGGGCCAACGTCCTGACTTTC
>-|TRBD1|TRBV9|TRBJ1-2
CASSPLKYLGAGGGYTF
TGTGCCAGCAGCCCCCTCAAATATTTGGGAGCAGGGGGTGGCTACACCTTC
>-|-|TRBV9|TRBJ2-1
CASSVVGEGEQFF
TGTGCCAGCAGCGTAGTTGGCGAGGGTGAGCAGTTCTTC
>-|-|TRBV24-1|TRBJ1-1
CATSTGSTEAFF
TGTGCCACCAGTACAGGGAGCACTGAAGCTTTCTTT
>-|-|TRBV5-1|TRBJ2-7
CASSQQGMGDEQYF
TGCGCCAGCAGCCAACAGGGTATGGGTGACGAGCAGTACTTC
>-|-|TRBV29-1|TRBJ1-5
CSVGRGSNQPQHF
TGCAGCGTTGGCAGGGGAAGCAATCAGCCCCAGCATTTT
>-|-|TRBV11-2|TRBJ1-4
CASSLTRNEKLFF
TGTGCCAGCAGCCTAACTAGGAACGAAAAACTGTTTTTT
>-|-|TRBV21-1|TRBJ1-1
CASSRTGNEAFF
TGTGCCAGCAGCAGAACAGGGAATGAAGCTTTCTTT
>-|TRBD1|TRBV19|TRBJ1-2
CASTQWTGGGGYTF
TGTGCCAGTACCCAGTGGACAGGGGGCGGCGGCTACACCTTC
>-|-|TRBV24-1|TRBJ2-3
CATSDPAPTRRLYF
TGTGCCACCAGTGATCCGGCTCCAACTCGGAGGTTGTATTTT